This record concerns one T cell receptor beta chain sequence. Antigen unknown. This CDR3 comprises 14 residues. V lost 4 bases and J 7 bases, leaving 14 bases between the germline ends. The data originate from a study of CD8 T cells in ankylosing spondylitis. Study-level findings and limits: Ankylosing spondylitis blood seemed to carry a telltale TCR beta motif made of under ten highly homologous variants. Matched synovial fluid from ankylosing spondylitis patients was reported to be enriched for disease-linked clones.

TCRdb re-derived calls from the 5' RACE reads in MiXCR, one entry per CDR3 protein. This table holds fewer than 500,000 distinct CDR3 sequences, around 26% found once. The rearrangement joins TRBV12-3 or TRBV12-4 to TRBJ1-5; D unresolved. This clonotype was sampled from a male donor with ankylosing spondylitis. Input material: blood, either unsorted or a sorted T cell fraction (not recorded which). This CDR3 is CASSWSGLGQPQHF. CDR3 nucleotides: TGTGCCAGCAGTTGGTCGGGGTTAGGACAGCCCCAGCATTTT.